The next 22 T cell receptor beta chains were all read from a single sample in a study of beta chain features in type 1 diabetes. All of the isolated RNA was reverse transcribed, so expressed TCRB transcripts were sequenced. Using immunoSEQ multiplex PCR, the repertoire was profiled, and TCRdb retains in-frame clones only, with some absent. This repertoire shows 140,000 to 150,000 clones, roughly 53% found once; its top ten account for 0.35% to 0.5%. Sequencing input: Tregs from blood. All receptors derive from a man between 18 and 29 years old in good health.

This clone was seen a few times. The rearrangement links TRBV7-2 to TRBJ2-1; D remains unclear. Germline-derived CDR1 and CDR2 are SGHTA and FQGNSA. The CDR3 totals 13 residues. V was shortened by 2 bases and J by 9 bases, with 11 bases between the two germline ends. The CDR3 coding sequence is TGTGCCAGCAGCTTACTCCCGAGTGGTGAGCAGTTCTTC. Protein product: CASSLLPSGEQFF.

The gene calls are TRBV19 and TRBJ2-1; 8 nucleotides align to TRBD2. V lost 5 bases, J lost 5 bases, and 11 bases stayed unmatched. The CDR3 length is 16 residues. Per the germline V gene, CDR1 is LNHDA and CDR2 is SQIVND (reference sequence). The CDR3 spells CASSPQRELLHNEQFF. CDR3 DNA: TGTGCCAGTAGTCCCCAGCGGGAGTTGCTGCACAATGAGCAGTTCTTC.

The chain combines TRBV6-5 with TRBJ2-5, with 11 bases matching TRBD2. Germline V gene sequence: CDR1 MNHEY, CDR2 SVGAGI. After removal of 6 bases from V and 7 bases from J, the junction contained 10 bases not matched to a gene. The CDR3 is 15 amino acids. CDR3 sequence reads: CASRGGLAARGTQYF. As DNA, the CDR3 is TGTGCCAGCAGGGGGGGACTAGCGGCGAGGGGGACCCAGTACTTC.

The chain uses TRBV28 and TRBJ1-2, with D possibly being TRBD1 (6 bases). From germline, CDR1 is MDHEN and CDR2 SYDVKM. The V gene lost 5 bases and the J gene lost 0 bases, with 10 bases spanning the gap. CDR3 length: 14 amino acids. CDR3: CASSRTATNYGYTF. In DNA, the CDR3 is TGTGCCAGCAGTAGGACAGCAACTAACTATGGCTACACCTTC.

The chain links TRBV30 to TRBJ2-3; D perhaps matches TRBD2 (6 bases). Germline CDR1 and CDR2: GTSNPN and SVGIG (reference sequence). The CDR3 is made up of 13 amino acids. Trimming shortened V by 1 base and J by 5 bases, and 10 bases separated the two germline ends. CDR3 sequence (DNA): TGTGCCTGGAGTGGCGGGGCCGAAGATACGCAGTATTTT. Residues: CAWSGGAEDTQYF.

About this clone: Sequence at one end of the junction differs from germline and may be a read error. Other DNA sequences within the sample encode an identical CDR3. DNA of the CDR3: TGTGCCATCAGTGAGACGCCCTCGGAGGAACTCTCCAATTCCCCCCTCCACTTT. It specifies CAISETPSEELSNSPLHF. The V call is TRBV10-3, the J call TRBJ1-6; D not resolved. The CDR3 sequence is 18 residues long. Germline loops: CDR1 ENHRY, CDR2 SYGVKD.

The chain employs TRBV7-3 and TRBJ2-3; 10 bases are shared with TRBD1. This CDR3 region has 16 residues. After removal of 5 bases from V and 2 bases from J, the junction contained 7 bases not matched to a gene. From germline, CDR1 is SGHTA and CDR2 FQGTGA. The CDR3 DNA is TGTGCCAGCAGCCTCGGCGGGACAGGGGCCACAGATACGCAGTATTTT. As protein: CASSLGGTGATDTQYF.

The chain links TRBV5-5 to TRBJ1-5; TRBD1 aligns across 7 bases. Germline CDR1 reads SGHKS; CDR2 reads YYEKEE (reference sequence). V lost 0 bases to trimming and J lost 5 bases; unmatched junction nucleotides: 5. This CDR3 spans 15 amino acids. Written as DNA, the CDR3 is TGTGCCAGCAGCTTGGAGGGACAGAATTATCAGCCCCAGCATTTT. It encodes CASSLEGQNYQPQHF.

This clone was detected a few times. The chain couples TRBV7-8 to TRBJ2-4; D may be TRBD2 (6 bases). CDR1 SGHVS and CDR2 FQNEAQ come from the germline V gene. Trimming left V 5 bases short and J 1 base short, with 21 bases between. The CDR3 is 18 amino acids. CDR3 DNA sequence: TGTGCCAGCAGCCCCCGCGGGGTGGGCGTTTGGGCCAAAAACATTCAGTACTTC. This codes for CASSPRGVGVWAKNIQYF.

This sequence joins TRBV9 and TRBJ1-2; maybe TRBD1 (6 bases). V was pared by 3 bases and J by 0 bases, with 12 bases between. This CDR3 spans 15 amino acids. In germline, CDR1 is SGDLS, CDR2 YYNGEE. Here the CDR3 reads CASSGGTGPNYGYTF. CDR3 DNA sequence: TGTGCCAGCAGCGGGGGAACAGGGCCTAACTATGGCTACACCTTC. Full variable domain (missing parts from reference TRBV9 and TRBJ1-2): DSGVTQTPKHLITATGQRVTLRCSPRSGDLSVYWYQQSLDQGLQFLIQYYNGEERAKGNILERFSAQQFPDLHSELNLSSLELGDSALYFCASSGGTGPNYGYTFGSGTRLTVV.

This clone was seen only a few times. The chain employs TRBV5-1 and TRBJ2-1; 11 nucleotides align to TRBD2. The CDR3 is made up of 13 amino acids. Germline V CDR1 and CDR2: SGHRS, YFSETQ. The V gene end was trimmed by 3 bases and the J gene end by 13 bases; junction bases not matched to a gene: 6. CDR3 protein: CASSSIAGGGQFF. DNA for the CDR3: TGCGCCAGCAGCTCGATAGCGGGGGGGGGACAGTTCTTC.

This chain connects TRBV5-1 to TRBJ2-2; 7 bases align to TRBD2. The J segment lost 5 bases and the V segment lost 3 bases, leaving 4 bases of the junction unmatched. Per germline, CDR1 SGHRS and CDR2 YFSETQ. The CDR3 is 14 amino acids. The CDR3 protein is CASSSTSLTGELFF. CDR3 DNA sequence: TGCGCCAGCAGCTCGACTAGCTTAACCGGGGAGCTGTTTTTT.

In nucleotides, the CDR3 is TGTGCCAGCAGTTTGGTTTTCGGGACAGGAAACACCATATATTTT. Protein product: CASSLVFGTGNTIYF. The J gene is TRBJ1-3, the V gene TRBV27; a possible D gene is TRBD1 (6 bases). CDR3 length: 15 residues. CDR1 is MNHEY, CDR2 SMNVEV, per germline (reference sequence). The ends were cut back, 3 bases at V and 4 bases at J, with 13 bases in the middle.

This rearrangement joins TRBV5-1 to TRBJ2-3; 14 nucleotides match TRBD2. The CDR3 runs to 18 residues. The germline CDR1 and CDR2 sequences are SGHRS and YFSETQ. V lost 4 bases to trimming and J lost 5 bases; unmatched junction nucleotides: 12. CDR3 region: CASSVGTSGSGRKDTQYF. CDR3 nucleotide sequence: TGCGCCAGCAGCGTCGGGACTAGCGGGAGTGGGAGGAAAGATACGCAGTATTTT.

The DNA for the CDR3 is TGTGCCAGCAGCGTAGGGGGACAGCCATCGGAGAAACTGTTTTTT. Protein sequence: CASSVGGQPSEKLFF. The chain is built from TRBV9 and TRBJ1-4, with TRBD1 matching over 7 bases. J gave up 11 bases and V 0 bases, and 10 bases lay outside the gene matches. Per germline, CDR1 SGDLS and CDR2 YYNGEE. CDR3 size: 15 residues.

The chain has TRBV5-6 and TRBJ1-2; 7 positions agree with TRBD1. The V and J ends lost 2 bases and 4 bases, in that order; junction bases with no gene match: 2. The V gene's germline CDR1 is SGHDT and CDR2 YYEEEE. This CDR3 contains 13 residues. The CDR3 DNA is TGTGCCAGCAGCTTATACAGGGGCTATGGCTACACCTTC. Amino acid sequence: CASSLYRGYGYTF.

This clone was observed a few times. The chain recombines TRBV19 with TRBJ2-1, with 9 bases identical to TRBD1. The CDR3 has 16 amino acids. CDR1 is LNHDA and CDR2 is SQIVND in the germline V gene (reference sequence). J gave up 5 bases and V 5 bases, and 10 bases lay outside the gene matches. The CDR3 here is CASSHTRDRVHNEQFF. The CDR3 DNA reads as TGTGCCAGTAGTCATACACGGGACAGGGTTCACAATGAGCAGTTCTTC. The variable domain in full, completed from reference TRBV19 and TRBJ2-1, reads DGGITQSPKYLFRKEGQNVTLSCEQNLNHDAMYWYRQDPGQGLRLIYYSQIVNDFQKGDIAEGYSVSREKKESFPLTVTSAQKNPTAFYLCASSHTRDRVHNEQFFGPGTRLTVL.

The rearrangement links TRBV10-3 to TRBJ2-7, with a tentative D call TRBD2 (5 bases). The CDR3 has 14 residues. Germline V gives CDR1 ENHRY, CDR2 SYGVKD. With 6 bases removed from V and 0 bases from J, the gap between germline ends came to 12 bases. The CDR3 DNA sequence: TGTGCCATCAGAGTCGAGGGTAGCTCCTACGAGCAGTACTTC. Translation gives CAIRVEGSSYEQYF.

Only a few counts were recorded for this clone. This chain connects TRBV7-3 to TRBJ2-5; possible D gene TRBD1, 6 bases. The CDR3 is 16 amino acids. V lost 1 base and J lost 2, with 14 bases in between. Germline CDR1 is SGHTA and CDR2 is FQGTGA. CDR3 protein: CASSLIGGHQQETQYF. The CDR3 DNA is TGTGCCAGCAGCTTAATAGGGGGACACCAACAAGAGACCCAGTACTTC.

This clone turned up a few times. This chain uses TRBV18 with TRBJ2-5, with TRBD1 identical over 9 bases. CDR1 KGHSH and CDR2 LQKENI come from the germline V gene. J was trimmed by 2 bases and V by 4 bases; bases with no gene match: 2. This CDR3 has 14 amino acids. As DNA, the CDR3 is TGTGCCAGCTCACTGGACAGGGGTCAAGAGACCCAGTACTTC. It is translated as CASSLDRGQETQYF.

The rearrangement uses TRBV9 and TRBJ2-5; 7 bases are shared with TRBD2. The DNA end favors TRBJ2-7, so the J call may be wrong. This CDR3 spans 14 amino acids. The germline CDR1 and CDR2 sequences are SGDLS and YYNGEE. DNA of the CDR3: TGTGCCAGCAGCGTAGAACCGGGAGGCTACGAGCAGTACTTC. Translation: CASSVEPGGYEQYF.

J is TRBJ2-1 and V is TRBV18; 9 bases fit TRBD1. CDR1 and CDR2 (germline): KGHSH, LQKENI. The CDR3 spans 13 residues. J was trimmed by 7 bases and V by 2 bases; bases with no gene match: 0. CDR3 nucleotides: TGTGCCAGCTCACCAGGACAGGGGAATGAGCAGTTCTTC. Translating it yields CASSPGQGNEQFF.